These T cell receptor beta chains were read from a single sample in a study of cytomegalovirus exposure and HLA in healthy donors. Generated by immunoSEQ multiplex PCR, the TCRdb table keeps only in-frame clones and is missing some. The sample yields about 150,000 clones, approximately 78% seen once. Sequenced: PBMCs. Every receptor here comes from a woman aged 40 to 50 in good health and CMV-seropositive. Both conserved end residues are part of each CDR3. A D gene is named only where the DNA matches it firmly. A clone size is listed for some rows: how often the clone was seen (once, few, many), or a class if it is expanded.

TRBV5-1,-,-,TRBJ1-2,CASSYTENYGYTF,TGCGCCAGCAGTTATACAGAGAACTATGGCTACACCTTC
TRBV9,TRBD2,-,TRBJ2-3,CASSGSGVSTDTQYF,TGTGCCAGCAGCGGAAGCGGGGTGAGCACAGATACGCAGTATTTT
TRBV18,-,-,TRBJ2-2,CASSPDGRGLNTGELFF,TGTGCCAGCTCGCCGGATGGGCGGGGCCTTAACACCGGGGAGCTGTTTTTT
TRBV7-3,-,-,TRBJ2-3,CASSQGGDTQYF,TGTGCCAGCAGCCAAGGGGGTGATACGCAGTATTTT
TRBV29-1,TRBD2,-,TRBJ2-1,CSVEVHASGRGEQFF,TGCAGCGTTGAAGTACATGCTAGCGGGAGGGGTGAGCAGTTCTTC
TRBV5-4,TRBD1,-,TRBJ1-1,CASRDDRGGTEAFF,TGTGCCAGCAGAGATGACAGGGGGGGCACTGAAGCTTTCTTT
TRBV27,-,-,TRBJ2-1,CASSLGWETRDNEQFF,TGTGCCAGCAGTTTAGGGTGGGAGACTAGGGACAATGAGCAGTTCTTC
TRBV9,-,-,TRBJ2-1,CASSASGTYNEQFF,TGTGCCAGCAGCGCGAGCGGTACTTACAATGAGCAGTTCTTC
TRBV7-9,-,-,TRBJ1-6,CASTAREYSPLHF,TGTGCCAGCACAGCAAGGGAGTATTCACCCCTCCACTTT
TRBV5-1,TRBD2,few,TRBJ2-1,CASSLTSGRPRYNEQFF,TGCGCCAGCAGCTTGACTAGCGGGAGACCTCGCTACAATGAGCAGTTCTTC
TRBV27,-,-,TRBJ1-5,CASSATGFSNQPQHF,TGTGCCAGCAGTGCGACAGGCTTTAGCAATCAGCCCCAGCATTTT
TRBV28,-,once,TRBJ1-5,CASSLGRPQHF,TGTGCCAGCAGTTTAGGCAGGCCCCAGCATTTT
TRBV5-4,TRBD1,-,TRBJ1-2,CASSLGAGQGRFEYGYTF,TGTGCCAGCAGCTTGGGGGCGGGACAGGGGCGTTTTGAGTATGGCTACACCTTC
TRBV11-3,TRBD1,-,TRBJ2-2,CASRETGSGTGELFF,TGTGCCAGCAGAGAGACAGGGAGTGGCACCGGGGAGCTGTTTTTT
TRBV7-2,-,-,TRBJ2-5,CASSSGGSNQETQYF,TGTGCCAGCAGCTCAGGGGGGTCAAACCAAGAGACCCAGTACTTC
TRBV11-1,-,-,TRBJ2-5,CASSRTVRGETQYF,TGTGCCAGCAGCCGGACAGTTAGAGGAGAGACCCAGTACTTC
TRBV9,-,-,TRBJ2-7,CASSGYSEQYF,TGTGCCAGCAGCGGTTACAGCGAGCAGTACTTC
TRBV4-2,TRBD2,once,TRBJ2-2,CASSQVGSGGEELFF,TGTGCCAGCAGCCAAGTGGGTAGCGGGGGGGAGGAGCTGTTTTTT
TRBV25-1,-,-,TRBJ1-2,CASSDSRSRFGYTF,TGTGCCAGCAGTGACTCCCGGTCCAGGTTTGGCTACACCTTC
TRBV5-8,-,-,TRBJ2-2,CASSPGQLFTGELFF,TGTGCCAGCAGCCCAGGACAGCTCTTCACCGGGGAGCTGTTTTTT
TRBV7-9,-,-,TRBJ1-5,CASSFGLGLGEGQPQHF,TGTGCCAGCAGCTTTGGCTTAGGACTGGGAGAGGGCCAGCCCCAGCATTTT
TRBV19,TRBD1,-,TRBJ2-7,CASSITGGSAEQYF,TGTGCCAGTAGTATCACAGGGGGTAGCGCCGAGCAGTACTTC
TRBV28,-,once,TRBJ1-2,CASSQPGLNSNYGYTF,TGTGCCAGCAGTCAGCCAGGGTTGAACTCTAACTATGGCTACACCTTC
TRBV9,TRBD2,-,TRBJ2-1,CASSVGAGGTYNEQFF,TGTGCCAGCAGCGTAGGTGCGGGAGGTACCTACAATGAGCAGTTCTTC
TRBV7-2,-,-,TRBJ2-2,CASSLFDRRAGGELFF,TGTGCCAGCAGCTTATTCGATAGGAGGGCAGGCGGGGAGCTGTTTTTT
TRBV5-6,-,-,TRBJ1-2,CASSLARENYGYTF,TGTGCCAGCAGCTTGGCAAGGGAGAACTATGGCTACACCTTC
TRBV5-8,TRBD2,-,TRBJ2-3,CASRTSGTYTQYF,TGTGCCAGCCGGACTAGCGGGACTTATACGCAGTATTTT
TRBV4-2,TRBD2,-,TRBJ2-5,CASSQDTASGGKTQYF,TGTGCCAGCAGCCAAGATACGGCTAGCGGGGGAAAGACCCAGTACTTC